This TCR beta chain was found in a study of shared clonotypes between healthy human individuals. The donors were all Caucasian adults (living in Nashville, Tennessee). V gave up 7 bases and J gave up 4 bases; unmatched junction bases: 4. The germline gives CDR1 MNHEY, CDR2 SVGAGI. The CDR3 length is 13 residues. With ten immunoSEQ deep assay plates, unsorted PBMC DNA underwent sequencing. The method was immunoSEQ multiplex PCR; TCRdb's version includes in-frame clones alone and lacks a portion of them. The sample yields fewer than 600,000 clones, around 78% seen once. The clonotype originates from a woman aged 40 to 50 in good health. Some clones in this sample may be carry-over from other donors' samples. Sequenced input: PBMCs. The rearrangement joins TRBV6-5 to TRBJ1-2, with TRBD1 matching over 9 bases. The CDR3 loop is CASKQGATYGYTF. The CDR3 DNA follows: TGTGCCAGCAAACAGGGGGCGACCTATGGCTACACCTTC.